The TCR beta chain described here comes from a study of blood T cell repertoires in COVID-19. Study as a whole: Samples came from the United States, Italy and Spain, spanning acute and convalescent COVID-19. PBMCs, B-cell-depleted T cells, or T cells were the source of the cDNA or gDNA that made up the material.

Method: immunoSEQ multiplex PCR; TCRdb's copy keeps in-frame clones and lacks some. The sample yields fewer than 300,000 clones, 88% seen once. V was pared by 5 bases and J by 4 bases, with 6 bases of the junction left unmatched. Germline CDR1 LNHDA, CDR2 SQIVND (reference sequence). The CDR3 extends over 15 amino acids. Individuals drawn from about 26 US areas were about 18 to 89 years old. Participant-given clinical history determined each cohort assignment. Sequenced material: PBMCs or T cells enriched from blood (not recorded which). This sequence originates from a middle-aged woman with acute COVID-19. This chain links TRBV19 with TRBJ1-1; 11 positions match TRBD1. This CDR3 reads CASSSGQGAFTEAFF. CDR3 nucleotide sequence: TGTGCCAGTAGTTCCGGACAGGGGGCGTTCACTGAAGCTTTCTTT.